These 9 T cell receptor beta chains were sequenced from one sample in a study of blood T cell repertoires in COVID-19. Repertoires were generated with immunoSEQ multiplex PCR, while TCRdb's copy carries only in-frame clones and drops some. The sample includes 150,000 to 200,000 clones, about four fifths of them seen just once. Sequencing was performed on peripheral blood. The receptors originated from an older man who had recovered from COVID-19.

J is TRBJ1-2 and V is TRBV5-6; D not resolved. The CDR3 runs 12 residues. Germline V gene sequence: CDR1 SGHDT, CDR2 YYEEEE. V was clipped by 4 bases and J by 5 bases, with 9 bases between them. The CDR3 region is CASSSGVYGYTF. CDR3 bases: TGTGCCAGCAGCAGCGGGGTTTATGGCTACACCTTC.

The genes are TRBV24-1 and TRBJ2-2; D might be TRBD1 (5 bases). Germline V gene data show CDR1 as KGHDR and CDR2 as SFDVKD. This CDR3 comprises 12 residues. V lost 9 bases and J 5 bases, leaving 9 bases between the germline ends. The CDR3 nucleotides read TGTGCCACCCAGACAGATACCGGGGAGCTGTTTTTT. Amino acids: CATQTDTGELFF.

CDR3: CASTARTDTYNEQFF. The CDR3 DNA reads as TGTGCCAGCACCGCAAGGACAGACACCTACAATGAGCAGTTCTTC. The chain combines TRBV3-1 (or the pseudogene TRBV3-2) with TRBJ2-1; TRBD1 might be the D (6 bases). The V and J ends lost 7 bases and 2 bases respectively, with 15 bases between them. The germline V gene has CDR1 LGHDT and CDR2 YNNKEL (reference sequence). This CDR3 comprises 15 residues.

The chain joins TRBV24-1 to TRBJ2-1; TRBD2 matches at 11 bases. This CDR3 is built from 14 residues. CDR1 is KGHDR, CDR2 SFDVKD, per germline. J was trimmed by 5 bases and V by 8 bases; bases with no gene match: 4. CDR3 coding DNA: TGTGCCACCATGGGGACTAGCGGAAACAATGAGCAGTTCTTC. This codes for CATMGTSGNNEQFF.

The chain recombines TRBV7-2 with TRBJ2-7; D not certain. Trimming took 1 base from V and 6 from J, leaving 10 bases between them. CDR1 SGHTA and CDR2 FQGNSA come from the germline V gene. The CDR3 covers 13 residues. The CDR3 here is CASSLGRVGEQYF. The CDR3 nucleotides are TGTGCCAGCAGCTTAGGGAGAGTGGGCGAGCAGTACTTC.

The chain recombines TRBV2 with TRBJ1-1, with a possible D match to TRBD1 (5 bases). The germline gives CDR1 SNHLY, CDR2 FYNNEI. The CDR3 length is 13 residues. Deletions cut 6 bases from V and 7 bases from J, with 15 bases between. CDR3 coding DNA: TGTGCCAGCAGACCCCGGGGGACGGATGAAGCTTTCTTT. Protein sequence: CASRPRGTDEAFF.

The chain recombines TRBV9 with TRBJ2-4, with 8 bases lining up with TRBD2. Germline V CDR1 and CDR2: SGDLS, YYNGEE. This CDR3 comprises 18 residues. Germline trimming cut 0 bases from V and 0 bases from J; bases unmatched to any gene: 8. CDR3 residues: CASSVESGGNLAKNIQYF. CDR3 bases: TGTGCCAGCAGCGTAGAGAGCGGGGGTAATCTAGCCAAAAACATTCAGTACTTC. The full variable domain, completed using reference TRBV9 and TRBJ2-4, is DSGVTQTPKHLITATGQRVTLRCSPRSGDLSVYWYQQSLDQGLQFLIQYYNGEERAKGNILERFSAQQFPDLHSELNLSSLELGDSALYFCASSVESGGNLAKNIQYFGAGTRLSVL.

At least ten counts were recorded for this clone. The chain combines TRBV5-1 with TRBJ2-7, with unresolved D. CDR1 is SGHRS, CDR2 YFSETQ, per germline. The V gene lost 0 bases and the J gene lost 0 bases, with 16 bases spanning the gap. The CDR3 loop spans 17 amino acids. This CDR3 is CASSLGPSIRSSYEQYF. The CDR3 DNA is TGCGCCAGCAGCTTGGGTCCTAGTATTAGAAGCTCCTACGAGCAGTACTTC.

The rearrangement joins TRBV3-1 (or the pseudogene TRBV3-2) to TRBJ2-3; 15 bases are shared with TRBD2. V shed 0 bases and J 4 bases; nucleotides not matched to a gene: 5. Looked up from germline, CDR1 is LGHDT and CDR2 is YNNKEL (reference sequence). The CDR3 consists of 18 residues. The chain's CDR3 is CASSQDGLAGGPADTQYF. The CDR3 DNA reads TGTGCCAGCAGCCAAGATGGACTAGCGGGAGGGCCTGCAGATACGCAGTATTTT.